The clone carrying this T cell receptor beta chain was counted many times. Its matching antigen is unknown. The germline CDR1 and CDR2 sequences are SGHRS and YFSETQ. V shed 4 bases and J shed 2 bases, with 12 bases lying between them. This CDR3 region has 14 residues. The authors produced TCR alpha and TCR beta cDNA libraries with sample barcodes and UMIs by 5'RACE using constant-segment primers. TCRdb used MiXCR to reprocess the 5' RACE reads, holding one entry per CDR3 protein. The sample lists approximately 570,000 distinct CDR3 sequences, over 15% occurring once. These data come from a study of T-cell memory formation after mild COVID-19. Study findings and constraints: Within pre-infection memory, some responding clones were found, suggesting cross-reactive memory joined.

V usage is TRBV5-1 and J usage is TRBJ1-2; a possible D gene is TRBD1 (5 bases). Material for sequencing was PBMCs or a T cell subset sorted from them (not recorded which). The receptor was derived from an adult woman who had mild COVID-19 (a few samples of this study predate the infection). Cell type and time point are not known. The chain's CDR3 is CASSPGGLNYGYTF. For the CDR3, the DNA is TGCGCCAGCAGCCCCGGGGGACTGAACTATGGCTACACCTTC.